This TCR beta chain was sequenced during a study of cytomegalovirus exposure and HLA in healthy donors. Study-wide points: Presence/absence analyses rested on an assumption that sequencing depth was roughly uniform across donors. HLA restriction was apparent for most CMV-associated TCR beta chains in a later analysis. Data from an earlier analysis indicated that most TCR beta V segments were productive either about 87% or about 30% of the time.

Use of 60 Vbeta and 13 Jbeta primers characterized the PCR. Libraries were prepared by immunoSEQ multiplex PCR; TCRdb keeps only in-frame clonotypes and omits some of them. The sample has around 140,000 clones, more than 70% seen once; the top ten hold around 2.4%. Comment on this clone: The antigen remains unidentified.

The sequenced sample consisted of PBMCs. This sequence was found in a man over 45 in good health and CMV-seronegative.

The CDR3 reads CASSATRAGYTF. CDR3 sequence (DNA): TGTGCCAGCAGCGCCACCAGGGCTGGCTACACCTTC. The chain joins TRBV9 to TRBJ1-2; D may be TRBD1 (5 bases). This CDR3 contains 12 residues. V shed 3 bases and J shed 7 bases, with 10 bases lying between them. Germline V gene data show CDR1 as SGDLS and CDR2 as YYNGEE.